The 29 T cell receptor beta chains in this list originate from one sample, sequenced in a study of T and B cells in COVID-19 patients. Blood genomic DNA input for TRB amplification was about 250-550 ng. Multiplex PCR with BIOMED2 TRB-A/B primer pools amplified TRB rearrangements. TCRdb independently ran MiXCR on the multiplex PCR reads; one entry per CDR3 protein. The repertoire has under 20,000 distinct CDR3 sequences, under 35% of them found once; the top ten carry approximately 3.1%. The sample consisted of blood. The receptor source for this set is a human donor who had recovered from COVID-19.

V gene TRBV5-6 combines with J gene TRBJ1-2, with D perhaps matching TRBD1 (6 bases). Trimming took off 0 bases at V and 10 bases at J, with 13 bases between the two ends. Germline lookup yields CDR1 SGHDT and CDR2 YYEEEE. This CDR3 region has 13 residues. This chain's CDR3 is CASSLALDSAYTF. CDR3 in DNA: TGTGCCAGCAGCTTGGCCCTGGACAGCGCCTACACCTTC.

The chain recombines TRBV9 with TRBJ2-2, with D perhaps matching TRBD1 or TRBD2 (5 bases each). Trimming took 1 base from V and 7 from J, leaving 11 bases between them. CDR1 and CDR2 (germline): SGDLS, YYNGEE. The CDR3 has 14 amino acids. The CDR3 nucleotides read TGTGCCAGCAGCGTATCCCGTGGGGGCGGGGAGCTGTTTTTT. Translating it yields CASSVSRGGGELFF.

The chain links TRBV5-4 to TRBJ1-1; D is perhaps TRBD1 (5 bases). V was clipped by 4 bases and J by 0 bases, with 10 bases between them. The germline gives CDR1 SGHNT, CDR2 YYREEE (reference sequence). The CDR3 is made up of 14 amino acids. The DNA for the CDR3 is TGTGCCAGCAGCCTACCGGGACTGAACACTGAAGCTTTCTTT. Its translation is CASSLPGLNTEAFF.

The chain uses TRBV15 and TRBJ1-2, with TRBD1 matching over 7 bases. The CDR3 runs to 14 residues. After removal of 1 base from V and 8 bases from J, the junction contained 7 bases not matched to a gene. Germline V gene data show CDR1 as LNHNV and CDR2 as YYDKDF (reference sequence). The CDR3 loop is CATSRGGQSGGYTF. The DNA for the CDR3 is TGTGCCACCAGCAGAGGGGGACAGTCGGGGGGCTACACCTTC.

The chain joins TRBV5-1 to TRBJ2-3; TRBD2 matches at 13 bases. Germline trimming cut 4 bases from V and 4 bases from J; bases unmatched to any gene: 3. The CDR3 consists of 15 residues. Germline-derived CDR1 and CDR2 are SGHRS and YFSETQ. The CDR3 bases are TGCGCCAGCAGCCTGGGACTAGCGGGACCAGATACGCAGTATTTT. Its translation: CASSLGLAGPDTQYF.

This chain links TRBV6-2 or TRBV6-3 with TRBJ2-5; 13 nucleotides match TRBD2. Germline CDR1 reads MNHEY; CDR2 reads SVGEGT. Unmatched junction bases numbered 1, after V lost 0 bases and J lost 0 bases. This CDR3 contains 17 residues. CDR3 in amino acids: CASSYSGLAGYQETQYF. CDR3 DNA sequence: TGTGCCAGCAGTTACTCGGGACTAGCGGGGTACCAAGAGACCCAGTACTTC.

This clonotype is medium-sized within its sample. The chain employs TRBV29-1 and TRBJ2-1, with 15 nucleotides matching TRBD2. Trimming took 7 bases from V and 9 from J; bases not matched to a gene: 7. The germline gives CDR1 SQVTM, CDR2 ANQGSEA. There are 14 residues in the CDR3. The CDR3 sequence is CSGGGLAGGSEQFF. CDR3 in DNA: TGCAGCGGCGGGGGACTAGCGGGGGGAAGTGAGCAGTTCTTC.

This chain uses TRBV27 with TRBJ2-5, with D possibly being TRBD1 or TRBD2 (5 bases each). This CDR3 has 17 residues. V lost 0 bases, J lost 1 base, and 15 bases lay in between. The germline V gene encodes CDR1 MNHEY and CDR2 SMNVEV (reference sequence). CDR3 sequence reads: CASSLSFIGAGQETQYF. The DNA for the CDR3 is TGTGCCAGCAGTTTATCCTTTATCGGGGCAGGCCAAGAGACCCAGTACTTC.

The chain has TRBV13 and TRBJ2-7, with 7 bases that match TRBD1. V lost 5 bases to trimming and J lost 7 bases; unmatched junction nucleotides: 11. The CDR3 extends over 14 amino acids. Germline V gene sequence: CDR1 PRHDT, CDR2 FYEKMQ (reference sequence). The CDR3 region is CASSLRPTGEEQYF. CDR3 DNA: TGTGCCAGCAGCCTCCGACCTACAGGGGAAGAGCAGTACTTC.

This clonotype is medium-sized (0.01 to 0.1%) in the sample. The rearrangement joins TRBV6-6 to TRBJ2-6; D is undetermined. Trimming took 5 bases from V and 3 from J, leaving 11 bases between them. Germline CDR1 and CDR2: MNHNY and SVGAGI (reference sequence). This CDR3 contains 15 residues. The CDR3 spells CASSPPSDGANVLTF. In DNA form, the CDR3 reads TGTGCCAGCAGTCCTCCCTCGGATGGGGCCAACGTCCTGACTTTC.

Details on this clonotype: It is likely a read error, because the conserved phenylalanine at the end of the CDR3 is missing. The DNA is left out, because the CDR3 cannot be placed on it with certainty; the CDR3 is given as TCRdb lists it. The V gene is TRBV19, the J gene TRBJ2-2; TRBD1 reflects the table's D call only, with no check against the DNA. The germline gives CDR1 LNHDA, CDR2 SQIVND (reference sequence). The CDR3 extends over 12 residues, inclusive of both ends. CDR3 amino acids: CASKGGTGERLV.

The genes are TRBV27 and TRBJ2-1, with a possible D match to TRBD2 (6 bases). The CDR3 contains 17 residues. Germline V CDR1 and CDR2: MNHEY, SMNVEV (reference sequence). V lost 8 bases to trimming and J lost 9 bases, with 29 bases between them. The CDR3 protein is CASGWSGVMGDLVEQFF. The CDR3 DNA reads TGTGCCAGCGGGTGGAGTGGTGTCATGGGGGACTTGGTTGAGCAGTTCTTC.

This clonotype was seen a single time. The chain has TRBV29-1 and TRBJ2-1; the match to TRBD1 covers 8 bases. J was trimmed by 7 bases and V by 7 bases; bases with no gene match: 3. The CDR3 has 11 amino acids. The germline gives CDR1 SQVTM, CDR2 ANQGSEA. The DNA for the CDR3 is TGCAGCGCTGGACAGGGAAATGAGCAGTTCTTC. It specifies CSAGQGNEQFF.

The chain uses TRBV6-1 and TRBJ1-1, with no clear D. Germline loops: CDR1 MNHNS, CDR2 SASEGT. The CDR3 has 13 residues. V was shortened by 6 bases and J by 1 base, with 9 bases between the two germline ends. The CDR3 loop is CASRAIWNTEAFF. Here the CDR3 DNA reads TGTGCCAGCAGGGCAATATGGAACACTGAAGCTTTCTTT.

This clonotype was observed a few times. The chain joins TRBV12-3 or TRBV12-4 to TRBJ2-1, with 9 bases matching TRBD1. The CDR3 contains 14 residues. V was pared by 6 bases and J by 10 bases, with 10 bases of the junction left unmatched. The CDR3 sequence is CASRQGAVAGEQFF. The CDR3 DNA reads TGTGCCAGCAGACAGGGGGCGGTAGCGGGCGAGCAGTTCTTC.

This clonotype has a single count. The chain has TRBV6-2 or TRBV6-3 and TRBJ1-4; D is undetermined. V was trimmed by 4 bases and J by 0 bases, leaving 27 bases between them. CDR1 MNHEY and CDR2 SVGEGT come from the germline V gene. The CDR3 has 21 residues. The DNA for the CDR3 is TGTGCCAGCAGTTCCCGTAGGATTCTGCAGTCCACCCCTGCAACTAATGAAAAACTGTTTTTT. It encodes CASSSRRILQSTPATNEKLFF.

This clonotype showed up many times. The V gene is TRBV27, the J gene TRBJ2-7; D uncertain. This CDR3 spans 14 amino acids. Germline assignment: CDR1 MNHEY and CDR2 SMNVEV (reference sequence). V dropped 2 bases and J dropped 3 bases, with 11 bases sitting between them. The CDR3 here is CASSLNPTLYEQYF. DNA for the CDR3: TGTGCCAGCAGTTTAAACCCGACTCTCTACGAGCAGTACTTC.

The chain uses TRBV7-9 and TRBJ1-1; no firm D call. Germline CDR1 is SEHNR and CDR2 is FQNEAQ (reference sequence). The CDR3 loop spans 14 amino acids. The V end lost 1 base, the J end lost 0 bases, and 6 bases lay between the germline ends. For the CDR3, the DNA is TGTGCCAGCAGCTTAGGACTGGTGAACACTGAAGCTTTCTTT. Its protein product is CASSLGLVNTEAFF.

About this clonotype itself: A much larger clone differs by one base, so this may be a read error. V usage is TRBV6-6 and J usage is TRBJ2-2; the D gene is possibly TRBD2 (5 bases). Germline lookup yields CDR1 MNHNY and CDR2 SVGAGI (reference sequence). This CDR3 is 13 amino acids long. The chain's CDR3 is CAISDGNTGELLF. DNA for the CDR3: TGTGCCATCTCGGACGGGAACACCGGGGAGCTGCTTTTT.

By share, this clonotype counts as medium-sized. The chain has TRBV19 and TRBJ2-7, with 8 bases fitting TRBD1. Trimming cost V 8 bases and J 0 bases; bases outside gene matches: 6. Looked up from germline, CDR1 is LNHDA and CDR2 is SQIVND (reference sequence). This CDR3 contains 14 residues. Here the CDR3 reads CASSPGQVSYEQYF. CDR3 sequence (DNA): TGTGCCAGTTCTCCGGGACAGGTCTCCTACGAGCAGTACTTC.

This CDR3 reads CSARDGTRPNTEAFF. The CDR3 DNA reads as TGCAGTGCTAGAGATGGGACGCGACCTAATACTGAAGCTTTCTTT. V usage is TRBV20-1 and J usage is TRBJ1-1; tentatively, D is TRBD1 (5 bases). The CDR3 loop spans 15 amino acids. V was shortened by 0 bases and J by 5 bases, with 16 bases between the two germline ends. Per the germline V gene, CDR1 is DFQATT and CDR2 is SNEGSKA (reference sequence).

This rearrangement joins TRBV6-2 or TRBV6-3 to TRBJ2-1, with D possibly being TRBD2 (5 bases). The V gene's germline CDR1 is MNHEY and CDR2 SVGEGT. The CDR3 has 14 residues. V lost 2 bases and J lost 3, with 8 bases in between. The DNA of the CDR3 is TGTGCCAGCAGTTACGGTCGGGACTACAATGAGCAGTTCTTC. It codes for CASSYGRDYNEQFF.

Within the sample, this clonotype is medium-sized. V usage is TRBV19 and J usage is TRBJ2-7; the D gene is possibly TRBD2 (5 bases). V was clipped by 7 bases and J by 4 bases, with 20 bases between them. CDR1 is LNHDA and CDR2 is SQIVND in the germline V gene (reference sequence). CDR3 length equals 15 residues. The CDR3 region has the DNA TGTGCCAGTAAAAAATCAGGAGGTGCTCGGTACGAGCAGTACTTC. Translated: CASKKSGGARYEQYF. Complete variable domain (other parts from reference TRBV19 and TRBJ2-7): DGGITQSPKYLFRKEGQNVTLSCEQNLNHDAMYWYRQDPGQGLRLIYYSQIVNDFQKGDIAEGYSVSREKKESFPLTVTSAQKNPTAFYLCASKKSGGARYEQYFGPGTRLTVT.

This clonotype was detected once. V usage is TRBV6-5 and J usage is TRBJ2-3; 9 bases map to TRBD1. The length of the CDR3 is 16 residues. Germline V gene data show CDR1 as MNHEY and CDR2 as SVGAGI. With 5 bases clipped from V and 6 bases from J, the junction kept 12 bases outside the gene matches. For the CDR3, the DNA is TGTGCCAGCAGTAGGGGACAGGGATACGGGAGGGATACGCAGTATTTT. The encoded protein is CASSRGQGYGRDTQYF.

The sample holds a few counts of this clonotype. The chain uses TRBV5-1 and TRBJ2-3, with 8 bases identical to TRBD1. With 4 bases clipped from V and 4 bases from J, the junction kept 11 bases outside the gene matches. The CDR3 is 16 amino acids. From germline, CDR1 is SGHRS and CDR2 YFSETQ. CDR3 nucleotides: TGCGCCAGCAGCACTACCGGGACAGGACCTTCAGATACGCAGTATTTT. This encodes CASSTTGTGPSDTQYF. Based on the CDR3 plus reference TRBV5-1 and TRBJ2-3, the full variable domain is KAGVTQTPRYLIKTRGQQVTLSCSPISGHRSVSWYQQTPGQGLQFLFEYFSETQRNKGNFPGRFSGRQFSNSRSEMNVSTLELGDSALYLCASSTTGTGPSDTQYFGPGTRLTVL.

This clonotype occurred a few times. The CDR3, as DNA: TGTGCCACCAGTGAGCGAGCGGGGGGACGCTGGGATGAGCAGTTCTTC. Residues: CATSERAGGRWDEQFF. The chain uses TRBV24-1 and TRBJ2-1; 9 bases are shared with TRBD2. The V gene end was trimmed by 4 bases and the J gene end by 8 bases; junction bases not matched to a gene: 11. CDR1 KGHDR and CDR2 SFDVKD come from the germline V gene. The CDR3 is 16 amino acids.

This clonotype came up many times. The CDR3 is CASSSTGGMGTGELFF. CDR3 bases: TGCGCCAGCAGCTCGACAGGGGGTATGGGCACCGGGGAGCTGTTTTTT. The V call is TRBV4-3, the J call TRBJ2-2, with 9 bases that match TRBD1. Germline V gene data show CDR1 as LGHNA and CDR2 as YSLEER. With V trimmed by 5 bases and J by 4 bases, 8 bases remained unmatched. The CDR3 length is 16 residues.

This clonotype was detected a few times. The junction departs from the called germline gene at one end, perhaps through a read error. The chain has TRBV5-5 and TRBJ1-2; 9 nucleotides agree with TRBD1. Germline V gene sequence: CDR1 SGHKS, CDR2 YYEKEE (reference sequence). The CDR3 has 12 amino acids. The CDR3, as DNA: TGTGCCAGCAGCTTGGGGGCGGGACAGGGTGCCTTC. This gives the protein CASSLGAGQGAF.

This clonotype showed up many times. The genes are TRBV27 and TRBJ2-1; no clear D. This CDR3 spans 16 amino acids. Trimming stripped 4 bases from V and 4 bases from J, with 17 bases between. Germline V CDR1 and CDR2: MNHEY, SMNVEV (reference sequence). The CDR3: CASSSQVEPGYNEQFF. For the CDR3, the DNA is TGTGCCAGCAGTTCCCAAGTGGAGCCGGGTTACAATGAGCAGTTCTTC.